These T cell receptor beta chains were read from a single sample in a study of cytomegalovirus exposure and HLA in healthy donors. Profiling relied on immunoSEQ multiplex PCR, and the TCRdb table lists in-frame clones only, not all of them. This table has around 90,000 clones, 75% to 90% appearing once. Sample: PBMCs. The receptors originated from a man aged 40-55 years in good health and CMV-seropositive. The CDR3 runs from the conserved cysteine through the conserved F or W. D genes are given only for firm matches. Size values are once, few and many counts, or a class for expanded clones, and some rows have none.

CDR3aa,CDR3nt,abundance,v_gene,j_gene,d_gene
CASSLGTGYIYEQYF,TGTGCCAGCAGCCTGGGGACAGGCTACATCTACGAGCAGTACTTC,-,TRBV11-3,TRBJ2-7,TRBD1
CASSEDLAGEHFGQFF,TGTGCCAGCAGTGAAGATTTGGCAGGGGAGCATTTTGGGCAGTTCTTC,few,TRBV2,TRBJ2-1,-
CASSDGGEQYF,TGCGCCAGCAGTGACGGGGGCGAGCAGTACTTC,-,TRBV10-1,TRBJ2-7,-
CASSEQNTGELFF,TGCGCCAGCAGTGAACAGAACACCGGGGAGCTGTTTTTT,-,TRBV10-1,TRBJ2-2,-
CASSSGLATNEKLFF,TGTGCCAGCAGCTCAGGACTTGCAACTAATGAAAAACTGTTTTTT,-,TRBV11-3,TRBJ1-4,-
CASSDGGANSPLHF,TGTGCCAGCAGCGACGGGGGGGCTAATTCACCCCTCCACTTT,-,TRBV6-5,TRBJ1-6,-
CASSSTGWDSPLHF,TGCGCCAGCAGCTCGACAGGGTGGGATTCACCCCTCCACTTT,-,TRBV5-1,TRBJ1-6,TRBD1
CASSLKGGMNTEAFF,TGTGCCAGCTCACTTAAAGGAGGAATGAACACTGAAGCTTTCTTT,-,TRBV18,TRBJ1-1,-
CASSGRDRYNEQFF,TGTGCCAGCAGTGGCCGGGACAGATACAATGAGCAGTTCTTC,once,TRBV28,TRBJ2-1,TRBD1
CASSLGQDYGYTF,TGCGCCAGCAGCCTCGGACAGGACTATGGCTACACCTTC,-,TRBV5-1,TRBJ1-2,TRBD1
CASSQFGVRYEQYF,TGCGCCAGCAGCCAATTCGGGGTCCGGTACGAGCAGTACTTC,-,TRBV4-1,TRBJ2-7,-
CASSLDKERGEQFF,TGTGCCAGCAGCTTGGATAAGGAGCGGGGAGAGCAGTTCTTC,-,TRBV5-4,TRBJ2-1,TRBD2
CASSPDRGFDEQYF,TGTGCCAGCAGTCCTGACAGGGGTTTTGACGAGCAGTACTTC,-,TRBV6-5,TRBJ2-7,TRBD1
CASSLRIPGQGTNYGYTF,TGTGCCAGCAGTCTGCGAATACCGGGACAGGGAACTAACTATGGCTACACCTTC,once,TRBV27,TRBJ1-2,TRBD1
CASSLVPGTGELFF,TGTGCCAGCAGCTTAGTTCCAGGCACCGGGGAGCTGTTTTTT,-,TRBV11-3,TRBJ2-2,-
CASSLGGAGAATQYF,TGTGCTAGCAGCTTGGGCGGAGCGGGGGCCGCGACCCAGTACTTC,-,TRBV7-7,TRBJ2-5,TRBD2
CASSLAAANTGELFF,TGCGCCAGCAGCTTGGCGGCGGCCAACACCGGGGAGCTGTTTTTT,few,TRBV5-1,TRBJ2-2,-
CSVEGGDSYNYGYTF,TGCAGCGTTGAAGGAGGGGACAGCTATAACTATGGCTACACCTTC,-,TRBV29-1,TRBJ1-2,TRBD1
CASSANRDRAVYEQYF,TGTGCCAGCAGCGCGAACCGGGACAGGGCCGTCTACGAGCAGTACTTC,-,TRBV11-1,TRBJ2-7,TRBD1
CASSAPGGVREKLFF,TGTGCCAGTAGTGCCCCAGGGGGCGTGCGGGAAAAACTGTTTTTT,-,TRBV19,TRBJ1-4,TRBD1
CASSRQGVDSPLHF,TGTGCCAGCAGCAGACAGGGAGTAGATTCACCCCTCCACTTT,few,TRBV27,TRBJ1-6,TRBD1
CASSDSGGGGYTF,TGTGCCAGCAGTGATTCCGGAGGTGGTGGCTACACCTTC,-,TRBV6-1,TRBJ1-2,-
CASTNGYQETQYF,TGTGCCAGCACCAACGGGTACCAAGAGACCCAGTACTTC,-,TRBV7-2,TRBJ2-5,-
CASGTGGNLANTGELFF,TGTGCTAGTGGGACAGGGGGCAACCTCGCGAACACCGGGGAGCTGTTTTTT,-,TRBV12-5,TRBJ2-2,TRBD1
CASSIGQGRSDTQYF,TGTGCCAGTAGTATCGGACAGGGGAGGTCGGATACGCAGTATTTT,few,TRBV19,TRBJ2-3,TRBD1
CASSPEQGVYGQYF,TGTGCCAGCAGTCCCGAACAGGGGGTGTACGGGCAGTACTTC,once,TRBV2,TRBJ2-7,TRBD1
CASSHPRTPGTQYF,TGTGCCAGCAGCCACCCCCGGACACCTGGTACGCAGTATTTT,-,TRBV14,TRBJ2-3,-
CASSIASGGLLYNEQFF,TGTGCCAGTAGTATAGCCAGCGGGGGGCTCCTTTACAATGAGCAGTTCTTC,once,TRBV19,TRBJ2-1,TRBD2
CASSQKGTGITGNTIYF,TGCGCCAGCAGCCAAAAAGGCACAGGGATTACTGGAAACACCATATATTTT,-,TRBV4-1,TRBJ1-3,-
CASSEWGTDGVGGNTIYF,TGTGCCAGCAGTGAATGGGGGACTGATGGGGTAGGGGGAAACACCATATATTTT,-,TRBV2,TRBJ1-3,-
CASSLESGGGSYEQYF,TGCGCCAGCAGCTTGGAATCAGGCGGGGGCTCCTACGAGCAGTACTTC,-,TRBV5-1,TRBJ2-7,TRBD2
CSAKRRGEAFF,TGCAGTGCTAAAAGACGGGGTGAAGCTTTCTTT,-,TRBV20-1,TRBJ1-1,-
CASSLLGQGSDEQYF,TGTGCCAGCAGTTTATTGGGACAGGGGAGCGACGAGCAGTACTTC,-,TRBV27,TRBJ2-7,TRBD1
CASSLRRRPLREQYF,TGTGCCAGCAGCTTGAGGCGGCGACCCTTGAGGGAGCAGTACTTC,-,TRBV5-8,TRBJ2-5,-
CASSSTREIGSYNEQFF,TGTGCCAGCAGCTCGACGAGGGAGATCGGATCCTACAATGAGCAGTTCTTC,-,TRBV11-2,TRBJ2-1,-
CASSLSYEQYF,TGTGCCAGCAGCTTATCCTACGAGCAGTACTTC,-,TRBV7-2,TRBJ2-7,-
CASSLSIQNGYTF,TGTGCCAGCAGCTTATCAATACAGAATGGCTACACCTTC,-,TRBV7-9,TRBJ1-2,-
CASSSQRGNEKLFF,TGTGCCAGCAGCTCCCAAAGGGGGAATGAAAAACTGTTTTTT,-,TRBV21-1,TRBJ1-4,-
CASSQRVRGEQYF,TGTGCCAGCAGTCAAAGGGTTCGGGGAGAGCAGTACTTC,-,TRBV28,TRBJ2-7,-
CASSPDRDNSNQPQHF,TGTGCCAGTAGTCCCGACAGGGACAATAGCAATCAGCCCCAGCATTTT,-,TRBV19,TRBJ1-5,TRBD1
CASSLLRGYTIYF,TGTGCCAGCAGCTTACTCAGGGGGTACACCATATATTTT,-,TRBV7-8,TRBJ1-3,TRBD1
CASSSGDRGWQPQHF,TGTGCCAGCAGTTCGGGGGACAGGGGTTGGCAGCCCCAGCATTTT,-,TRBV28,TRBJ1-5,TRBD1
CAATSGGAGSYEQYF,TGTGCCGCGACTAGCGGGGGGGCCGGGTCCTACGAGCAGTACTTC,-,TRBV7-9,TRBJ2-7,TRBD2
CASSHRTGGTGELFF,TGTGCCAGCAGCCACCGGACGGGAGGAACCGGGGAGCTGTTTTTT,-,TRBV7-8,TRBJ2-2,TRBD2
CASSQQGKSSYEQYF,TGTGCCAGCAGCCAACAGGGGAAGAGCTCCTACGAGCAGTACTTC,-,TRBV5-4,TRBJ2-7,TRBD1
CASSLGQGNGYTF,TGCGCCAGCAGCTTGGGACAGGGGAATGGCTACACCTTC,once,TRBV5-1,TRBJ1-2,TRBD1
CASSQLPTQITYNEQFF,TGCGCCAGCAGCCAGCTGCCGACTCAAATCACCTACAATGAGCAGTTCTTC,-,TRBV4-1,TRBJ2-1,-
CASSQERGLGQPQHF,TGCGCCAGCAGCCAAGAACGGGGGTTAGGGCAGCCCCAGCATTTT,-,TRBV4-1,TRBJ1-5,-
CASSSPGKVRGAEAFF,TGTGCCAGCAGTTCCCCAGGGAAGGTCCGAGGAGCTGAAGCTTTCTTT,-,TRBV28,TRBJ1-1,-